This note documents a single TCR beta chain sequence. Its antigen is still unknown. The data were produced by immunoSEQ multiplex PCR, yet TCRdb's version contains in-frame clones alone and is incomplete. The data contain approximately 1.5 million clones, approximately 98.5% of them singletons. This sample stems from a study of shared clonotypes between healthy human individuals. The germline CDR1 and CDR2 sequences are SGHTA and FQGNSA. Trimming stripped 8 bases from V and 2 bases from J, with 12 bases between. The CDR3 length is 13 residues. Broader study findings: Researchers sampled only blood; tissue repertoires likely differ.

Sequences were obtained from naive CD4+ T cells sorted from blood. Subset indicated: CD45RA+ positively selected. The chain couples TRBV7-2 to TRBJ2-5, with unresolved D. The TCR was taken from a man aged 25-40 years in good health. The CDR3 protein is CASGDRVQETQYF. CDR3 coding DNA: TGTGCCAGCGGGGATCGGGTACAAGAGACCCAGTACTTC.